The clone carrying this TCR beta chain was counted a single time. The antigen is undetermined. This specimen belongs to a study of shared clonotypes between healthy human individuals. The donors were all Caucasian adults (living in Nashville, Tennessee). Subsets obtained from CD4+ cells comprised CD45RA+ naive and CD45RA-negative memory cells. Findings and limits, study-wide: Depth was large, yet rarefaction showed that sorted-subset sequencing was incomplete. Several donors had around 5.5% of their naive CD4 clonotypes in common.

Generated by immunoSEQ multiplex PCR, the TCRdb table keeps only in-frame clones and is missing some. The sample holds fewer than 1.6 million clones, around 98.5% seen once. The sample taken for sequencing was naive CD4+ T cells sorted from blood. As to subset: CD45RA+ positively selected. The clonotype comes from a young man in good health.

The CDR3, as DNA: TGCGCCAGCAGTGAGAGGCGCGGGGGGCAATCTAACTATGGCTACACCTTC. It encodes CASSERRGGQSNYGYTF. This rearrangement joins TRBV10-2 to TRBJ1-2; D is possibly TRBD1 (6 bases). The ends were cut back, 2 bases at V and 0 bases at J, with 16 bases in the middle. The CDR3 covers 17 residues. The germline gives CDR1 WSHSY, CDR2 SAAADI.